Here is one TCR beta chain with its context. What this receptor recognizes is not known. Base quality data are lacking; no much larger clone is found one base away. There are 16 amino acids in the CDR3, from cysteine to phenylalanine inclusive. Only the CDR3 DNA is retained, 48 bases long and in frame from the first base. V is cut back by 3 bases and J by 4 bases, with 11 bases in the junction unmatched. CDR1 and CDR2 (LGHDT, YNNKEL) derive from the germline V gene (reference sequence). The sample is drawn from a study of blood T cell repertoires in COVID-19 (dated by TCRdb to 2018 to 2021). For the study in its entirety: Collaborator samples came from the United States, Italy and Spain and covered acute and convalescent phases of COVID-19. The prospective study material was composed of cDNA or gDNA derived from T cells, B-cell-depleted T cells, or PBMCs. The dataset comprised deeply sampled blood TCRbeta repertoires from subjects exposed to, actively infected with, or recovered from COVID-19. The repertoires were made available in a free public database intended to serve as a resource for research on the immune response to SARS-CoV-2. The samples were drawn from the first 160 participants of the ongoing ImmuneRACE study and from 950 to 1,500 subjects provided by 6 global collaborators. Sample metadata almost always included a de-identified subject ID, COVID-19 status, age in years and sex. Where available, HLA class I and class II types were obtained from metadata supplied by the sample provider rather than from assay-based typing. The full study reports these points: Clinical and demographic metadata were provided uncurated, with the amount varying by source and participant.

TCRbeta CDR3 regions were amplified from genomic DNA using the immunoSEQ Assay, a bias-controlled multiplex PCR. The original methods were these. Nucleated cell counts per sample were estimated from amplification of reference gene primers within the assay. To quantify the absolute abundance of each unique TCRbeta CDR3 rearrangement, sequence reads were collapsed and filtered. Productive Simpson clonality was computed per sample as the square root of Simpson's diversity index over productive rearrangements. In TCRdb, the immuneACCESS table is reduced to in-frame sequences with V and J assigned. These tables do not hold every clone; where another copy was compared, an unresolved V gene accounts for under half, and the others remain unexplained. For V, J and clone size, that table is used; D and trimming come from the DNA. A total of roughly 390,000 clones appear in this sample, around 87% of them only once. The ten biggest clones cover about 10% of the sample.

One collaborating source in Seattle enrolled patients during active infection and followed them longitudinally through the course of disease. Collaborating institutions collected whole blood in K2EDTA tubes following their own protocols. For TCRbeta analysis, collaborators shipped samples in one of three forms: frozen whole blood, isolated PBMCs, or DNA extracted from either of those sample types. This TCR derives from a young woman with COVID-19, enrolled during active disease. What was sequenced was peripheral blood. Here the chain combines TRBV3-1 (or the pseudogene TRBV3-2) and TRBJ2-7; 8 central nucleotides agree with TRBD1. The bases read TGTGCCAGCAGCCATGGCCGGGACAGGAGCAGGTACGAGCAGTACTTC. Translation gives CASSHGRDRSRYEQYF.